This T cell receptor beta chain was sequenced during a study of beta chain features in type 1 diabetes. The study, taken as a whole, reports: Any role of HLA type in TCRB rearrangement remained unresolved here.

With V trimmed by 4 bases and J by 6 bases, 13 bases remained unmatched. The V gene's germline CDR1 is MGHDK and CDR2 SYGVNS. The CDR3 sequence is 17 residues long. Cells sorted by CD45RO/CCR7/CD25/CD127/CD95/CD27 comprised CD4+ naive, central memory, regulatory and stem cell-like memory cells. About this clone itself: Antigen unknown.

TCRB transcripts that were expressed got sequenced, as all of the isolated RNA had been reverse transcribed. For naive, central memory and regulatory T cell samples, reads averaged about 3.5 million. Using immunoSEQ multiplex PCR, the repertoire was profiled, and TCRdb retains in-frame clones only, with some absent. The table has roughly 400,000 clones, over 13% seen once. The receptor was isolated from a woman under 30 in good health. The source material was naive CD4+ T cells from blood. The chain combines TRBV25-1 with TRBJ2-7; 12 bases align to TRBD2. CDR3 loop: CASSVSIRTSGKTEQYF. CDR3 sequence (DNA): TGTGCCAGCAGTGTATCCATTCGGACTAGCGGGAAAACCGAGCAGTACTTC.